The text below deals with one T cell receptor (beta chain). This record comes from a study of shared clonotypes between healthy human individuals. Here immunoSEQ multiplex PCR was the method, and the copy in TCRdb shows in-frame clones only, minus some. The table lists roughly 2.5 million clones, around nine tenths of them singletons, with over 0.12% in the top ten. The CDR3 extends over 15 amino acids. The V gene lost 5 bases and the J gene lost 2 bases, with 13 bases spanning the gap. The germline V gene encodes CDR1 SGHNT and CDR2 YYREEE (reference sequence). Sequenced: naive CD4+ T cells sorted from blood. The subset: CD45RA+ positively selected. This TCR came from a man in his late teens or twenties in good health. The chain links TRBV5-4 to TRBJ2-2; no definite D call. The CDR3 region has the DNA TGTGCCAGCAGTCAGTATCAAGGCAACACCGGGGAGCTGTTTTTT. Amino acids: CASSQYQGNTGELFF.